These 30 T cell receptor beta chains were sequenced from one sample in a study of control samples from healthy donors and cancer patients. The repertoire was sequenced with immunoSEQ multiplex PCR; TCRdb's copy has only in-frame clones and lacks some. The sample lists about 160,000 clones, roughly 93% occurring once. The sample was blood. Every receptor here comes from a young man in good health.

The rearrangement uses TRBV7-9 and TRBJ2-1, with 7 bases that match TRBD2. Germline assignment: CDR1 SEHNR and CDR2 FQNEAQ (reference sequence). V shed 5 bases and J 6 bases; nucleotides not matched to a gene: 13. The CDR3 totals 16 residues. CDR3 sequence (DNA): TGTGCCAGCAGCCCTAGGACTAGTGGGAGTGGCAATGAGCAGTTCTTC. It codes for CASSPRTSGSGNEQFF.

The chain is built from TRBV3-1 (or the pseudogene TRBV3-2) and TRBJ2-3; possibly TRBD2 for D (6 bases). The CDR3 spans 17 residues. Germline V lookup: CDR1 LGHDT, CDR2 YNNKEL (reference sequence). V lost 0 bases and J lost 5, with 18 bases in between. CDR3 sequence reads: CASSQDRWGLRGDTQYF. In DNA form, the CDR3 reads TGTGCCAGCAGCCAAGACAGGTGGGGACTCCGCGGAGATACGCAGTATTTT.

The chain uses TRBV27 and TRBJ2-3; D is uncertain. Germline CDR1 and CDR2: MNHEY and SMNVEV (reference sequence). Trimming stripped 2 bases from V and 2 bases from J, with 14 bases between. CDR3 size: 16 residues. The CDR3 DNA sequence: TGTGCCAGCAGTTTAAGAATCCGCGAATCCACAGATACGCAGTATTTT. Translation gives CASSLRIRESTDTQYF.

The V and J genes are TRBV4-1 and TRBJ2-5; possibly TRBD1 for D (6 bases). Trimming shortened V by 3 bases and J by 0 bases, and 17 bases separated the two germline ends. The CDR3 consists of 17 residues. CDR1 and CDR2 (germline): MGHRA, YSYEKL. This CDR3 is CASSHPTQGGYQETQYF. CDR3 bases: TGCGCCAGCAGCCACCCCACACAGGGCGGGTACCAAGAGACCCAGTACTTC.

This sequence joins TRBV10-3 and TRBJ2-7, with a weak D call TRBD2 (5 bases). The V gene's germline CDR1 is ENHRY and CDR2 SYGVKD. This CDR3 is built from 14 residues. V was shortened by 0 bases and J by 5 bases, with 11 bases between the two germline ends. CDR3 amino acids: CAISESRSGNEQYF. In DNA, the CDR3 is TGTGCCATCAGTGAGTCGAGGTCGGGGAACGAGCAGTACTTC.

On this clone itself: The missing conserved phenylalanine or tryptophan at the end of this CDR3 makes a read error likely. No DNA is shown, since the ends of the CDR3 on it are uncertain; the CDR3 is the one TCRdb lists. The chain links TRBV6-2 or TRBV6-3 to TRBJ1-2; TRBD1, the D gene given by the table, was not confirmed from the DNA. Germline V gene data show CDR1 as MNHEY and CDR2 as SVGEGT. Ends included, the CDR3 has 12 residues. The CDR3 sequence: CASSYTPGRGYL.

The chain uses TRBV20-1 and TRBJ2-7; 7 positions match TRBD1. Germline CDR1 is DFQATT and CDR2 is SNEGSKA (reference sequence). The J segment lost 10 bases and the V segment lost 3 bases, leaving 6 bases of the junction unmatched. The CDR3 is 11 amino acids. CDR3 in DNA: TGCAGTGCTAGGGACAGGTCGGGCCAGTACTTC. It yields the protein CSARDRSGQYF.

The chain carries TRBV28 and TRBJ1-6; D gene uncertain. The germline CDR1 and CDR2 sequences are MDHEN and SYDVKM. The CDR3 contains 15 residues. Trimming cost V 6 bases and J 1 base, with 10 bases left between them. CDR3 coding DNA: TGTGCCAGCAGCCGAACCTTGTCCTATAATTCACCCCTCCACTTT. Protein sequence: CASSRTLSYNSPLHF.

This clone was recorded only once. The chain combines TRBV6-5 with TRBJ2-7; 8 positions agree with TRBD1. With V trimmed by 2 bases and J by 5 bases, 5 bases remained unmatched. Per germline, CDR1 MNHEY and CDR2 SVGAGI. The CDR3 loop spans 14 amino acids. The CDR3 protein is CASSYGQGRNEQYF. The CDR3 coding sequence is TGTGCCAGCAGTTACGGACAGGGCAGGAACGAGCAGTACTTC.

The chain employs TRBV27 and TRBJ1-2; the D is unclear. The CDR3 runs to 14 residues. Germline V gene lookup returns CDR1 MNHEY and CDR2 SMNVEV (reference sequence). The ends were cut back, 6 bases at V and 0 bases at J, with 11 bases in the middle. The chain's CDR3 is CASRPVGANYGYTF. The CDR3 nucleotides read TGTGCCAGCAGGCCGGTGGGCGCTAACTATGGCTACACCTTC.

The chain is built from TRBV6-2 or TRBV6-3 and TRBJ1-6; perhaps TRBD1 as D (6 bases). CDR1 is MNHEY, CDR2 SVGEGT, per germline. V was trimmed by 6 bases and J by 5 bases, leaving 11 bases between them. CDR3 length: 14 amino acids. The DNA for the CDR3 is TGTGCCAGCAGCCCAGGGGTAGATAATTCACCCCTCCACTTT. This translates into CASSPGVDNSPLHF.

CDR3 in amino acids: CASSYRLDSTEAFF. Here the CDR3 DNA reads TGTGCCAGCAGTTACCGTCTGGACTCCACTGAAGCTTTCTTT. The chain joins TRBV6-5 to TRBJ1-1; D remains unclear. Deletions cut 2 bases from V and 4 bases from J, with 11 bases between. The CDR3 length is 14 residues. The germline V gene encodes CDR1 MNHEY and CDR2 SVGAGI.

The CDR3 sequence is CASSPRTVNTGELFF. In DNA form, the CDR3 reads TGTGCCAGCAGCCCCAGGACTGTCAACACCGGGGAGCTGTTTTTT. The V call is TRBV9, the J call TRBJ2-2, with D possibly matching TRBD2 (5 bases). Trimming took off 4 bases at V and 2 bases at J, with 12 bases between the two ends. The CDR3 length is 15 residues. Germline V gene lookup returns CDR1 SGDLS and CDR2 YYNGEE.

The chain combines TRBV5-6 with TRBJ1-2; maybe TRBD1 (6 bases). Germline values: CDR1 SGHDT, CDR2 YYEEEE. V lost 0 bases, J lost 10 bases, and 16 bases lay in between. This CDR3 contains 14 residues. This CDR3 reads CASSLAQDRPFYTF. As DNA, the CDR3 is TGTGCCAGCAGCTTGGCCCAAGACAGGCCGTTCTACACCTTC.

Turning to this clone: The sample carries other DNA sequences with the same CDR3. This chain links TRBV6-5 with TRBJ1-5; no clear D gene. The V and J ends lost 2 bases and 5 bases respectively, with 7 bases between them. CDR1 and CDR2 (germline): MNHEY, SVGAGI. CDR3 length: 13 amino acids. The CDR3 nucleotides are TGTGCCAGCAGTTACCGTCTTGATCAGCCCCAGCATTTT. It yields the protein CASSYRLDQPQHF.

In this sample, this clone turned up a few times. The chain combines TRBV5-1 with TRBJ1-2; a possible D gene is TRBD1 (5 bases). V lost 0 bases and J lost 4, with 31 bases in between. CDR1 is SGHRS, CDR2 YFSETQ, per germline. There are 21 residues in the CDR3. The CDR3 loop is CASSLDTVRTIKGYGSYGYTF. CDR3 in DNA: TGCGCCAGCAGCTTGGATACCGTAAGAACAATTAAGGGGTATGGAAGCTATGGCTACACCTTC.

V usage is TRBV14 and J usage is TRBJ2-7, with D possibly being TRBD2 (7 bases). V lost 3 bases and J lost 6, with 18 bases in between. Germline values: CDR1 SGHDN, CDR2 FVKESK. The CDR3 extends over 15 amino acids. Here the CDR3 DNA reads TGTGCCAGCAGCCACCGAGGGGGGGCACGGGGCGAGCAGTACTTC. As protein: CASSHRGGARGEQYF. Together with reference TRBV14 and TRBJ2-7, the CDR3 gives the full variable domain: EAGVTQFPSHSVIEKGQTVTLRCDPISGHDNLYWYRRVMGKEIKFLLHFVKESKQDESGMPNNRFLAERTGGTYSTLKVQPAELEDSGVYFCASSHRGGARGEQYFGPGTRLTVT.

CDR3 nucleotides: TGCGCCAGCAGCCAGGACATAGCGGGATCCTCCTACAATGAGCAGTTCTTC. This gives the protein CASSQDIAGSSYNEQFF. V and J are TRBV4-3 and TRBJ2-1, with 8 bases fitting TRBD2. CDR1 is LGHNA, CDR2 YSLEER, per germline. V was clipped by 3 bases and J by 0 bases; unmatched bases: 7. CDR3 length equals 17 residues.

V gene TRBV7-9 combines with J gene TRBJ2-7; D is perhaps TRBD1 or TRBD2 (5 bases each). Germline-derived CDR1 and CDR2 are SEHNR and FQNEAQ (reference sequence). Trimming pared 7 bases from V and 0 bases from J, leaving 13 bases between. The CDR3 loop spans 14 amino acids. The CDR3 here is CASTLTADSYEQYF. Written as DNA, the CDR3 is TGTGCCAGCACCCTGACAGCGGACTCCTACGAGCAGTACTTC.

This sequence joins TRBV15 and TRBJ2-4; D may match TRBD1 or TRBD2 (6 bases each). CDR1 and CDR2 from the germline V gene are LNHNV and YYDKDF (reference sequence). Trimming took 0 bases from V and 1 from J, leaving 13 bases between them. CDR3 length equals 17 residues. The CDR3 loop reads CATSRDRGARAKNIQYF. Written as DNA, the CDR3 is TGTGCCACCAGCAGAGATAGGGGGGCGAGGGCCAAAAACATTCAGTACTTC.

In its sample, this clone was seen once. The chain recombines TRBV27 with TRBJ2-7; the D gene is possibly TRBD1 (5 bases). This CDR3 has 13 amino acids. Between the trimmed V and J ends, which lost 2 bases and 7 bases, there was a span of 12 bases. Germline V lookup: CDR1 MNHEY, CDR2 SMNVEV (reference sequence). The CDR3, as DNA: TGTGCCAGCAGTTTAGGCAGGGCTAAGGAGCAGTACTTC. This encodes CASSLGRAKEQYF.

The rearrangement joins TRBV5-6 to TRBJ1-5; no clear D. Germline values: CDR1 SGHDT, CDR2 YYEEEE. V lost 1 base, J lost 1 base, and 12 bases lay in between. The CDR3 consists of 16 residues. The CDR3 DNA reads TGTGCCAGCAGCTTGTGGCCACAACCAAGCAATCAGCCCCAGCATTTT. Translating it yields CASSLWPQPSNQPQHF. Full variable domain (outside the CDR3, taken from reference TRBV5-6 and TRBJ1-5): DAGVTQSPTHLIKTRGQQVTLRCSPKSGHDTVSWYQQALGQGPQFIFQYYEEEERQRGNFPDRFSGHQFPNYSSELNVNALLLGDSALYLCASSLWPQPSNQPQHFGDGTRLSIL.

The chain links TRBV28 to TRBJ2-7; D is unresolved. CDR3 length: 13 amino acids. V was cut by 7 bases and J by 2 bases, with 12 bases left in between. The germline gives CDR1 MDHEN, CDR2 SYDVKM. This chain's CDR3 is CASTTPSTYEQYF. In DNA form, the CDR3 reads TGTGCCAGCACAACCCCCAGCACCTACGAGCAGTACTTC.

This rearrangement joins TRBV2 to TRBJ1-1, with D uncertain. V lost 4 bases and J 0 bases, leaving 9 bases between the germline ends. The CDR3 consists of 14 residues. Germline values: CDR1 SNHLY, CDR2 FYNNEI. The CDR3 region is CASSVGLLNTEAFF. The CDR3, as DNA: TGTGCCAGCAGTGTTGGACTCCTGAACACTGAAGCTTTCTTT.

This clone was picked up one time. The chain employs TRBV5-1 and TRBJ1-5; the D gene is possibly TRBD1 (5 bases). The CDR3 spans 13 residues. The V and J ends lost 4 bases and 9 bases respectively, with 14 bases between them. Per the germline V gene, CDR1 is SGHRS and CDR2 is YFSETQ. The CDR3 loop reads CASSPQDGAPQHF. As DNA, the CDR3 is TGCGCCAGCAGCCCCCAGGACGGGGCGCCCCAGCATTTT.

The chain employs TRBV5-1 and TRBJ2-7, with TRBD2 matching 7 bases. Germline assignment: CDR1 SGHRS and CDR2 YFSETQ. The CDR3 covers 14 residues. V was clipped by 4 bases and J by 0 bases; unmatched bases: 4. This CDR3 is CASSPSGGSYEQYF. CDR3 DNA: TGCGCCAGCAGCCCTTCGGGGGGCTCCTACGAGCAGTACTTC.

The rearrangement uses TRBV9 and TRBJ2-2; 7 bases agree with TRBD2. The CDR3 loop spans 14 amino acids. Germline V gives CDR1 SGDLS, CDR2 YYNGEE. The J segment lost 6 bases and the V segment lost 3 bases, leaving 5 bases of the junction unmatched. The CDR3 DNA is TGTGCCAGCAGCGCTGGCGGGGGTTCCGGGGAGCTGTTTTTT. It is translated as CASSAGGGSGELFF.

V and J are TRBV7-9 and TRBJ2-3; possible D gene TRBD1, 5 bases. Trimming removed 1 base from V and 1 base from J, with 6 bases in between. This CDR3 has 14 amino acids. CDR1 and CDR2 from the germline V gene are SEHNR and FQNEAQ (reference sequence). CDR3 sequence: CASSLVGGTDTQYF. As DNA, the CDR3 is TGTGCCAGCAGCTTAGTAGGGGGCACAGATACGCAGTATTTT.

J is TRBJ2-3 and V is TRBV5-1; 8 bases line up with TRBD2. Germline trimming cut 0 bases from V and 4 bases from J; bases unmatched to any gene: 4. Germline V CDR1 and CDR2: SGHRS, YFSETQ. CDR3 length equals 15 residues. The DNA for the CDR3 is TGCGCCAGCAGCTTGGTAAAGCGGGAGTCAGATACGCAGTATTTT. Translated, it gives CASSLVKRESDTQYF.

This clone has a handful of counts. CDR3 DNA: TGTGCCAGCAGTCAAACCGCAGGGGGTTGGAGGGAGCAGTACTTC. Its protein product is CASSQTAGGWREQYF. This chain connects TRBV28 to TRBJ2-7; 7 nucleotides line up with TRBD1. The CDR3 consists of 15 residues. V lost 5 bases, J lost 7 bases, and 14 bases stayed unmatched. Germline V gene sequence: CDR1 MDHEN, CDR2 SYDVKM.